The rows below give T cell receptor beta chains drawn from one sample of a study of graft-versus-host responses after intestinal transplantation. What these receptors recognize is not known. The assay was immunoSEQ multiplex PCR, and TCRdb's table has in-frame clones only and misses some. The sample has about 130,000 clones, around 90% seen once. The sample in question was unstimulated CD4+ T cells sorted from spleen or lymph node cells, obtained before intestinal transplant. These receptors all come from a human donor who received an intestinal transplant. Both conserved end residues are part of each CDR3. D genes are given only for firm matches. Only part of the rows carry a size: once, few, many, or a class if the clone is expanded.

.	TRBD1	TRBV7-9	TRBJ2-7	TGTGCCAGCAGCACCTACCGGGACAGGGTCTCCTACGAGCAGTACTTC	CASSTYRDRVSYEQYF
.	TRBD1	TRBV19	TRBJ2-1	TGTGCCAGTAAGAGGCAGGGGGCGAATGAGCAGTTCTTC	CASKRQGANEQFF
.	TRBD1	TRBV2	TRBJ2-3	TGTGCCAGCAGTGACGGGGACAGGGGTGATACGCAGTATTTT	CASSDGDRGDTQYF
.	.	TRBV4-1	TRBJ2-7	TGCGCCAGCAGCCAAGCCGCAGCCTCCTACGAGCAGTACTTC	CASSQAAASYEQYF
.	TRBD1	TRBV30	TRBJ2-5	TGTGCCTGGAGGGCTCGTAGGACAGGGCGGTCCCTGGAGACCCAGTACTTC	CAWRARRTGRSLETQYF
.	TRBD2	TRBV5-4	TRBJ2-2	TGTGCCAGCAGCCCGGGACTAGAAGTAACCGGGGAGCTGTTTTTT	CASSPGLEVTGELFF
.	TRBD2	TRBV5-1	TRBJ2-3	TGCGCCAGCAGCTTGAGGGCGGGGGGGCCGAGTGCGCAGTATTTT	CASSLRAGGPSAQYF
.	.	TRBV5-4	TRBJ1-2	TGTGCCAGCAGCTTCGTAAAAGGTCCAGCCGGGGCCTATGGCTACACCTTC	CASSFVKGPAGAYGYTF
once	.	TRBV5-4	TRBJ1-1	TGTGCCAGCAGCCGGATTAATTGGGGAAGGGCGGTCATGAACACTGAAGCTTTCTTT	CASSRINWGRAVMNTEAFF
.	.	TRBV6-5	TRBJ1-1	TGTGCCAGCAGTTACCTCGATGAAGCTTTCTTT	CASSYLDEAFF
.	.	TRBV6-6	TRBJ1-1	TGTGCCAGCAGTTACGGTAGAATCACTGAAGCTTTCTTT	CASSYGRITEAFF
once	TRBD1	TRBV11-2	TRBJ1-1	TGTGCCAGCAGCCCCCAGCGTGTCTTGAACAGGGGGCTGAACACTGAAGCTTTCTTT	CASSPQRVLNRGLNTEAFF
.	.	TRBV5-1	TRBJ2-1	TGCGCCAGCAGCTTGAGCTCCTACAATGAGCAGTTCTTC	CASSLSSYNEQFF
.	TRBD1	TRBV13	TRBJ2-7	TGTGCCAGCAGCCGCCGAAGGACAGGGGGCTACGAGCAGTACTTC	CASSRRRTGGYEQYF
.	.	TRBV6-6	TRBJ2-7	TGTGCCAGCAGTTCCCTCCAGGGGGGGGCAAACGAGCAGTACTTC	CASSSLQGGANEQYF